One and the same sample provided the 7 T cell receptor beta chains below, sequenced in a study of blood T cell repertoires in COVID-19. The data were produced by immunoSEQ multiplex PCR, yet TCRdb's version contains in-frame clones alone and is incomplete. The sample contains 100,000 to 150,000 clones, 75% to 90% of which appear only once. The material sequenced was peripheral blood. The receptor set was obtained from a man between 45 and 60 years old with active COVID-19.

The CDR3 bases are TGTGCCAGCAGTGAAGCTCGGGTCGGTAATTCACCCCTCCACTTT. Its protein product is CASSEARVGNSPLHF. The chain carries TRBV2 and TRBJ1-6; D is ambiguous. Trimming shortened V by 0 bases and J by 6 bases, and 9 bases separated the two germline ends. This CDR3 is 15 amino acids long. Germline V gene sequence: CDR1 SNHLY, CDR2 FYNNEI.

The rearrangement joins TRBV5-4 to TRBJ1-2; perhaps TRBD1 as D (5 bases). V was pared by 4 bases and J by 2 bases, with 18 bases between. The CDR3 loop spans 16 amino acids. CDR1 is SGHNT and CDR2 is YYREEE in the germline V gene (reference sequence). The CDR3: CASSPTTQTANYGYTF. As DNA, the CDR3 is TGTGCCAGCAGCCCCACAACTCAGACAGCCAACTATGGCTACACCTTC.

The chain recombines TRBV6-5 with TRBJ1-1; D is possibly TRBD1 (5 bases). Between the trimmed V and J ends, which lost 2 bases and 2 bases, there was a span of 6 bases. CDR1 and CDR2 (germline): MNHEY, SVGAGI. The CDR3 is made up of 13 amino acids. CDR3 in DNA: TGTGCCAGCAGTTACGGGACTAACACTGAAGCTTTCTTT. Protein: CASSYGTNTEAFF.

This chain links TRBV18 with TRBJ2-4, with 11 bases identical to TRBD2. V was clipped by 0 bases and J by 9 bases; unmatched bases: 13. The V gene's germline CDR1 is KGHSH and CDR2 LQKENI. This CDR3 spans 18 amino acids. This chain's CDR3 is CASSPPGSYVAGGSIQYF. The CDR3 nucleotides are TGTGCCAGCTCACCACCGGGGAGCTACGTAGCGGGGGGGAGCATTCAGTACTTC.

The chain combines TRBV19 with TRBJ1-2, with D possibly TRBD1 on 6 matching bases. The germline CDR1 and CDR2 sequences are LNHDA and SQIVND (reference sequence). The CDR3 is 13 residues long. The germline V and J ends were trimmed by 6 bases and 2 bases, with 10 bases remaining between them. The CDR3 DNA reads TGTGCCAGTAGCTTAACAGGGAACTATGGCTACACCTTC. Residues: CASSLTGNYGYTF.

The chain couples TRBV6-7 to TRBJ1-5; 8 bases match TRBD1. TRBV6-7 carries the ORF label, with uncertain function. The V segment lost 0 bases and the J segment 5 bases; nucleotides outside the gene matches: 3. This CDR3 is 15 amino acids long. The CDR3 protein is CASSYSFRGHQPQHF. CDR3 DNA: TGTGCCAGCAGTTACTCATTCAGGGGGCATCAGCCCCAGCATTTT.

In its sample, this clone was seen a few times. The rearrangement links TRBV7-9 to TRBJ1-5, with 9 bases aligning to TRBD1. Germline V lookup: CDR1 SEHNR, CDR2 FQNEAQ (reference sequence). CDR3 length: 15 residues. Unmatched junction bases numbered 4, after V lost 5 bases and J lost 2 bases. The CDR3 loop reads CASSRDRVGNQPQHF. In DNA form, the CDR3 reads TGTGCCAGCAGCCGGGACAGGGTTGGCAATCAGCCCCAGCATTTT.